This T cell receptor beta chain was sequenced during a study of response to subunit inactivated influenza vaccine (dated by TCRdb to 2017 to 2018). The study in broad terms: The study used deep quantitative T cell receptor repertoire profiling to track responses to a trivalent subunit inactivated influenza vaccine.

The library relied on RT-PCR. Sequencing was carried out with an Illumina HiSeq 2500. TCRdb trimmed the raw reads at Q25, called clones with MiXCR and kept productive beta chains. One record per CDR3 amino acid sequence lists the most common genes and DNA. This sample comprises 530,000 or so distinct CDR3 sequences, approximately 15% of them detected only once. The ten largest clones represent 8.5% to 14% of the sample. Summary of the overall study and its limitations: The authors suggested that each seasonal influenza vaccination may recruit only a limited number of new T cells.

This clonotype was counted only a few times. Its recognized antigen is unknown. No base-level quality is on record; no much larger clone is a single base apart. This TCR was sampled from a man aged 45 to 65 who received an inactivated influenza vaccine. Donor details come from another sample of the same person, matched by shared clones. The sample in question was PBMCs from blood, obtained 12 days after vaccination.

The sequence in DNA is TGTGCCAGCAGAACTAGCGGGGGGGCCCTGGAGACCCAGTACTTC. Its translation reads: CASRTSGGALETQYF. Recombination joined TRBV6-2 or TRBV6-3 with TRBJ2-5, and TRBD2 aligns with 13 junction nucleotides. Its CDR3 holds 15 amino acids, cysteine through phenylalanine. Only the CDR3 region is kept as DNA, spanning 45 bases read in frame from base 1. V is trimmed back by 6 bases and J by 5 bases, and the junction contains 6 bases that no gene match accounts for. CDR1 and CDR2, per the germline V gene, are MNHEY and SVGEGT.